The entry below describes one TCR beta chain. This sample was included in a study of blood T cell repertoires in COVID-19. Using immunoSEQ multiplex PCR, the repertoire was profiled, and TCRdb retains in-frame clones only, with some absent. This table holds fewer than 500,000 clones, 86% found once. CDR3 length: 16 residues. Trimming took 1 base from V and 4 from J; bases not matched to a gene: 5. Germline V lookup: CDR1 MNHNS, CDR2 SASEGT. The sequenced sample consisted of peripheral blood. J is TRBJ1-2 and V is TRBV6-1, with TRBD1 identical over 11 bases. This TCR came from a woman in her twenties or thirties with active or convalescent COVID-19. The CDR3 bases are TGTGCCAGCAGTGAAGGGACAGGGGGCAAGTTCTATGGCTACACCTTC. Translated: CASSEGTGGKFYGYTF.